These T cell receptor beta chains were read from a single sample in a study of regulatory T cells in long-lasting Graves disease. MiXCR, applied by TCRdb to the multiplex PCR reads, yields one record per CDR3 protein. This table holds 420,000 or so distinct CDR3 sequences, about 25% found once. The source was peripheral blood mononuclear cells (PBMCs), collected when the disease was refractory, from a patient treated with antithyroid drugs. These receptors came from a female donor with Graves disease. Both conserved end residues are part of each CDR3. A D gene is named only where the DNA matches it firmly. Clone size is stated in some rows and not others, as once, few, many or a class when expanded.

CDR3aa | CDR3nt | v_gene | abundance | j_gene | d_gene
CSARGGATQYF | TGCAGTGCCCGAGGGGGCGCCACCCAGTACTTC | TRBV20-1 | NA | TRBJ2-7 | TRBD1
CASSLSYSNQPQHF | TGTGCCAGCAGTTTATCCTATAGCAATCAGCCCCAGCATTTT | TRBV28 | NA | TRBJ1-5 | NA
CASSQDQAGWYEQYF | TGTGCCAGCAGCCAAGATCAGGCAGGGTGGTACGAGCAGTACTTC | TRBV3-2 | NA | TRBJ2-7 | NA
CASRTGQVAGELFF | TGTGCCAGCAGAACCGGACAGGTAGCCGGGGAGCTGTTTTTT | TRBV6-1 | many | TRBJ2-2 | TRBD1
CASSRRGGTYEQYF | TGTGCCAGCAGCCGGCGGGGCGGCACCTACGAGCAGTACTTC | TRBV28 | many | TRBJ2-7 | NA
CSATGTDYSPLHF | TGCAGTGCCACCGGGACGGATTACTCACCCCTCCACTTT | TRBV20-1 | NA | TRBJ1-6 | NA
CAISESLGQSNQPQHF | TGTGCCATCAGTGAGTCGCTGGGACAAAGCAATCAGCCCCAGCATTTT | TRBV10-3 | many | TRBJ1-5 | NA
CASRDRAGELFF | TGTGCCAGCAGGGACAGGGCTGGGGAGCTGTTTTTT | TRBV6-1 | many | TRBJ2-2 | TRBD1
CASSQSTMNTEAFF | TGCGCCAGCAGCCAAAGTACAATGAACACTGAAGCTTTCTTT | TRBV5-1 | few | TRBJ1-1 | NA
CSARAVPGEGTEAFF | TGCAGTGCTAGAGCAGTACCCGGGGAAGGCACTGAAGCTTTCTTT | TRBV20-1 | few | TRBJ1-1 | NA
CASSPEASLSRSYEQYF | TGTGCCAGCAGCCCCGAGGCCAGTCTCTCCCGCTCCTACGAGCAGTACTTC | TRBV12-3/TRBV12-4 | many | TRBJ2-7 | NA
CASRQNSGGNEQFF | TGTGCCAGCAGGCAAAATAGCGGGGGGAATGAGCAGTTCTTC | TRBV11-2 | NA | TRBJ2-1 | TRBD2
CSATRLSGSQETQYF | TGCAGTGCTACCAGATTGAGCGGATCACAAGAGACCCAGTACTTC | TRBV20-1 | many | TRBJ2-5 | NA
CASSRGVYGYTF | TGTGCCAGCAGTAGAGGGGTCTATGGCTACACCTTC | TRBV12-3/TRBV12-4 | many | TRBJ1-2 | NA
CASSLAAGGPSYEQYF | TGTGCCAGCAGCTTAGCTGCCGGAGGCCCCTCCTACGAGCAGTACTTC | TRBV7-9 | NA | TRBJ2-7 | NA
CASSQALVGNTEAFF | TGCGCCAGCAGCCAAGCTTTAGTCGGGAACACTGAAGCTTTCTTT | TRBV4-3 | few | TRBJ1-1 | NA
CSGRGTNEKLFF | TGCAGCGGAAGAGGAACTAATGAAAAACTGTTTTTT | TRBV29-1 | few | TRBJ1-4 | NA
CAGLQGANTEAFF | TGTGCCGGACTACAGGGGGCGAACACTGAAGCTTTCTTT | TRBV30 | NA | TRBJ1-1 | TRBD1
CSAPGLAVGYEQYF | TGCAGTGCCCCCGGACTAGCGGTGGGTTACGAGCAGTACTTC | TRBV20-1 | NA | TRBJ2-7 | TRBD2
CASSLEAGDPEAFF | TGCGCCAGCAGCTTGGAGGCAGGAGACCCTGAAGCTTTCTTT | TRBV5-1 | few | TRBJ1-1 | NA
CASSLAPRTEAFF | TGTGCCAGCAGCTTAGCACCCCGAACTGAAGCTTTCTTT | TRBV7-2 | NA | TRBJ1-1 | NA
CAIRGGAEAEAFF | TGTGCCATCAGAGGGGGCGCTGAGGCTGAAGCTTTCTTT | TRBV10-3 | NA | TRBJ1-1 | TRBD1
CASRGRASGQDTQYF | TGTGCCAGCAGGGGACGGGCTAGCGGACAAGATACGCAGTATTTT | TRBV6-1 | once | TRBJ2-3 | TRBD2
CSAQSGGDEQYF | TGCAGCGCCCAGTCCGGGGGCGACGAGCAGTACTTC | TRBV29-1 | few | TRBJ2-7 | NA
CASPAGGTWNEQFF | TGTGCCAGCCCTGCGGGAGGAACGTGGAATGAGCAGTTCTTC | TRBV6-1 | NA | TRBJ2-1 | TRBD2
CATSDPSGGLQETQYF | TGTGCCACCAGTGATCCTAGCGGAGGGCTGCAAGAGACCCAGTACTTC | TRBV24-1 | many | TRBJ2-5 | TRBD2
CASSIGQPNSPLHF | TGTGCCAGTAGTATAGGTCAGCCTAATTCACCCCTCCACTTT | TRBV6-4 | NA | TRBJ1-6 | NA
CASSTGRQSSEQYF | TGTGCCAGCAGCACCGGACGACAGTCCAGCGAGCAGTACTTC | TRBV2 | many | TRBJ2-7 | NA
CASSLVLATGFYEQYF | TGTGCCAGCAGCTTAGTTCTCGCGACGGGGTTCTACGAGCAGTACTTC | TRBV7-2 | many | TRBJ2-7 | NA
CASSLAGYYGYTF | TGTGCCAGCAGCTTAGCAGGGTACTATGGCTACACCTTC | TRBV7-9 | many | TRBJ1-2 | NA
CSASTGVGQHEQYF | TGCAGTGCTAGCACAGGGGTCGGCCAGCACGAGCAGTACTTC | TRBV20-1 | few | TRBJ2-7 | TRBD1
CASSEAARLRSTGELFF | TGTGCCAGCAGTGAAGCGGCGAGACTAAGATCAACCGGGGAGCTGTTTTTT | TRBV2 | many | TRBJ2-2 | NA
CASSGHSNTEAFF | TGTGCCAGCAGTGGTCACAGCAACACTGAAGCTTTCTTT | TRBV27 | many | TRBJ1-1 | NA
CASSQLRASTEAFF | TGCGCCAGCAGCCAATTGAGGGCAAGCACTGAAGCTTTCTTT | TRBV4-3 | NA | TRBJ1-1 | NA
CASRRLAGGLELFF | TGTGCCAGCAGACGGCTAGCGGGAGGGCTAGAGCTGTTTTTT | TRBV11-2 | NA | TRBJ2-2 | TRBD2
CASSAAQSLYEQYF | TGTGCCAGCAGTGCCGCCCAGAGTCTATACGAGCAGTACTTC | TRBV2 | many | TRBJ2-7 | NA
CASSRAVNYGYTF | TGCGCCAGCTCCCGAGCCGTAAACTATGGCTACACCTTC | TRBV10-2 | few | TRBJ1-2 | NA
CASSEREVPTYEQYF | TGTGCCAGCAGCGAGCGGGAGGTCCCCACCTACGAGCAGTACTTC | TRBV5-8 | NA | TRBJ2-7 | TRBD2
CASSVGVGVGYTF | TGTGCCAGCAGCGTAGGGGTAGGGGTTGGCTACACCTTC | TRBV9 | many | TRBJ1-2 | NA
CAISALAFGTGELFF | TGTGCCATCAGTGCCCTCGCTTTCGGCACCGGGGAGCTGTTTTTT | TRBV10-3 | NA | TRBJ2-2 | NA
CASSLFDSLNQPQHF | TGTGCCAGCAGTTTATTCGACAGTCTCAATCAGCCCCAGCATTTT | TRBV12-3/TRBV12-4 | many | TRBJ1-5 | NA
CASSRGTYQETQYF | TGCGCCAGCAGCCGCGGGACCTACCAAGAGACCCAGTACTTC | TRBV5-1 | NA | TRBJ2-5 | NA
CAWSRTGRGEAFF | TGTGCCTGGAGTAGGACAGGGAGAGGTGAAGCTTTCTTT | TRBV30 | NA | TRBJ1-1 | TRBD1
CASRGGPGGELFF | TGTGCCAGCAGAGGAGGGCCGGGCGGGGAGCTGTTTTTT | TRBV2 | many | TRBJ2-2 | NA
CASSLQTGAPVSQHF | TGTGCCAGCAGTCTACAGACAGGGGCCCCTGTGTCCCAGCATTTT | TRBV12-3/TRBV12-4 | few | TRBJ1-5 | TRBD1
CASSSQGPGQPQHF | TGTGCCAGCAGCTCACAGGGTCCCGGGCAGCCCCAGCATTTT | TRBV7-9 | NA | TRBJ1-5 | NA
CASSQQGTYYNEQFF | TGTGCCAGCAGCCAGCAGGGCACCTACTACAATGAGCAGTTCTTC | TRBV14 | NA | TRBJ2-1 | NA
CASTQGREGFITDTQYF | TGTGCCAGCACCCAGGGCCGGGAGGGGTTTATCACAGATACGCAGTATTTT | TRBV2 | NA | TRBJ2-3 | TRBD2
CASSRSVQASYEQYF | TGTGCCAGCAGCCGTTCTGTGCAGGCGTCCTACGAGCAGTACTTC | TRBV4-2 | few | TRBJ2-7 | NA
CASSLPRAPLHF | TGTGCCAGCAGTTTACCCCGTGCACCCCTCCACTTT | TRBV27 | NA | TRBJ1-6 | NA